Below are 16 T cell receptor beta chains sequenced from a single sample in a study of OX40 agonist ivuxolimab in advanced cancers. Sequencing was performed with immunoSEQ multiplex PCR; in TCRdb, only in-frame clones are kept and a portion is missing. The sample includes more than 60,000 clones, 85% of them seen just once. The input for sequencing was CD4+ or CD8+ T cells sorted from blood, taken in a trial of the OX40 agonist ivuxolimab. These receptors all come from an adult with an advanced solid tumor such as melanoma, head and neck, liver or kidney cancer.

This clone was observed a few times. The V and J genes are TRBV7-6 and TRBJ1-1, with TRBD1 identical over 8 bases. J gave up 1 base and V 5 bases, and 3 bases lay outside the gene matches. The CDR3 is made up of 14 amino acids. Germline V CDR1 and CDR2: SGHVS, FNYEAQ. For the CDR3, the DNA is TGTGCCAGCAGCGTCAGGGGGCCGAACACTGAAGCTTTCTTT. It codes for CASSVRGPNTEAFF.

The V call is TRBV11-2, the J call TRBJ1-1; unclear D gene. CDR1 is SGHAT, CDR2 FQNNGV, per germline. Trimming left V 0 bases short and J 1 base short, with 6 bases between. This CDR3 is built from 14 residues. The CDR3 spells CASSLDSANTEAFF. As DNA, the CDR3 is TGTGCCAGCAGCTTAGACAGCGCGAACACTGAAGCTTTCTTT.

The V and J genes are TRBV13 and TRBJ2-7, with 7 bases lining up with TRBD1. This CDR3 spans 14 amino acids. The germline V gene encodes CDR1 PRHDT and CDR2 FYEKMQ (reference sequence). Germline trimming cut 5 bases from V and 3 bases from J; bases unmatched to any gene: 7. CDR3 in DNA: TGTGCCAGCAGCCCCCACAGGGGTGACTACGAGCAGTACTTC. Amino acid sequence: CASSPHRGDYEQYF.

The chain uses TRBV12-5 and TRBJ2-4, with 13 bases lining up with TRBD2. Trimming removed 4 bases from V and 0 bases from J; junction bases left unmatched: 12. Looked up from germline, CDR1 is LGHNT and CDR2 is FRNRAP. The CDR3 totals 20 residues. The CDR3 DNA reads as TGTGCTAGTGGTTCCAAAAGTCCCGGGACTAGCGGGGCAGCCAAAAACATTCAGTACTTC. The encoded protein is CASGSKSPGTSGAAKNIQYF.

In this sample, this clone turned up once. J is TRBJ1-1 and V is TRBV7-3, with D unclear. Trimming pared 5 bases from V and 0 bases from J, leaving 7 bases between. The CDR3 is 13 amino acids. Germline V gene lookup returns CDR1 SGHTA and CDR2 FQGTGA. The CDR3 DNA is TGTGCCAGCAGCCCCTCAGTGAACACTGAAGCTTTCTTT. This translates into CASSPSVNTEAFF. Full variable domain (missing parts from reference TRBV7-3 and TRBJ1-1): GAGVSQTPSNKVTEKGKYVELRCDPISGHTALYWYRQSLGQGPEFLIYFQGTGAADDSGLPNDRFFAVRPEGSVSTLKIQRTERGDSAVYLCASSPSVNTEAFFGQGTRLTVV.

The chain joins TRBV6-5 to TRBJ2-3; D is undetermined. This CDR3 is 16 amino acids long. Trimming stripped 0 bases from V and 1 base from J, with 11 bases between. Germline values: CDR1 MNHEY, CDR2 SVGAGI. CDR3 sequence (DNA): TGTGCCAGCAGTTACTCCAGAATTAGGGGCACAGATACGCAGTATTTT. It codes for CASSYSRIRGTDTQYF.

This chain joins TRBV2 and TRBJ2-5, with 12 bases lining up with TRBD2. CDR1 is SNHLY and CDR2 is FYNNEI in the germline V gene. Germline trimming cut 2 bases from V and 2 bases from J; bases unmatched to any gene: 0. The CDR3 runs to 15 residues. The CDR3 loop is CASSELAGGQETQYF. CDR3 in DNA: TGTGCCAGCAGTGAACTAGCGGGAGGGCAAGAGACCCAGTACTTC.

This sequence joins TRBV6-6 and TRBJ2-2, with a weak D call TRBD2 (5 bases). Trimming stripped 6 bases from V and 2 bases from J, with 16 bases between. Germline assignment: CDR1 MNHNY and CDR2 SVGAGI (reference sequence). CDR3 length equals 16 residues. CDR3 sequence (DNA): TGTGCCAGCAGCTACCTGGGGAGCGGTAACACCGGGGAGCTGTTTTTT. It yields the protein CASSYLGSGNTGELFF.

The count of this clone is one. The V and J genes are TRBV7-3 and TRBJ1-5, with D maybe TRBD1 (5 bases). V shed 5 bases and J shed 0 bases, with 8 bases lying between them. Per germline, CDR1 SGHTA and CDR2 FQGTGA. The CDR3 is made up of 14 amino acids. In DNA form, the CDR3 reads TGTGCCAGCAGCCCCGACAGTAGCAATCAGCCCCAGCATTTT. This sequence encodes CASSPDSSNQPQHF.

The J gene is TRBJ2-1, the V gene TRBV9; 7 nucleotides line up with TRBD2. Trimming took 2 bases from V and 5 from J; bases not matched to a gene: 7. Per the germline V gene, CDR1 is SGDLS and CDR2 is YYNGEE. CDR3 length: 15 residues. Here the CDR3 DNA reads TGTGCCAGCAGCGTCGTTTCTAGCGGAAACAATGAGCAGTTCTTC. It codes for CASSVVSSGNNEQFF.

The chain joins TRBV5-1 to TRBJ2-1; 9 bases agree with TRBD2. The CDR3 loop spans 15 amino acids. The V and J ends lost 4 bases and 2 bases, in that order; junction bases with no gene match: 4. Germline V lookup: CDR1 SGHRS, CDR2 YFSETQ. The CDR3 spells CASSQGLATYNEQFF. The CDR3, as DNA: TGCGCCAGCAGCCAAGGACTAGCGACCTACAATGAGCAGTTCTTC.

The J gene is TRBJ2-7, the V gene TRBV6-1, with 7 bases aligning to TRBD2. Germline CDR1 reads MNHNS; CDR2 reads SASEGT. This CDR3 has 13 amino acids. J was trimmed by 2 bases and V by 10 bases; bases with no gene match: 8. The CDR3 loop is CATSVGRAYEQYF. Here the CDR3 DNA reads TGTGCCACCTCCGTTGGGAGGGCCTACGAGCAGTACTTC.

The rearrangement uses TRBV9 and TRBJ1-4; TRBD1 agrees at 8 bases. This CDR3 has 15 residues. The J segment lost 7 bases and the V segment lost 4 bases, leaving 9 bases of the junction unmatched. Germline V gene data show CDR1 as SGDLS and CDR2 as YYNGEE. The CDR3 loop is CASSNRTGMFEKLFF. The CDR3 DNA sequence: TGTGCCAGCAGCAACCGGACAGGGATGTTTGAAAAACTGTTTTTT.

This chain uses TRBV4-1 with TRBJ2-5, with 10 bases that match TRBD2. J was trimmed by 5 bases and V by 4 bases; bases with no gene match: 7. This CDR3 has 15 residues. The germline V gene encodes CDR1 MGHRA and CDR2 YSYEKL. DNA of the CDR3: TGCGCCAGCAGCCTCAGCGGGAGGGCCTGGGAGACCCAGTACTTC. Its protein is CASSLSGRAWETQYF.

The genes are TRBV6-6 and TRBJ1-1, with D possibly TRBD1 on 5 matching bases. This CDR3 is built from 16 residues. In germline, CDR1 is MNHNY, CDR2 SVGAGI (reference sequence). Trimming cost V 7 bases and J 5 bases, with 23 bases left between them. CDR3: CASTPTPPQGKTEAFF. CDR3 nucleotides: TGTGCCAGCACACCCACGCCCCCCCAGGGAAAAACTGAAGCTTTCTTT.

Only one count was recorded for this clone. This rearrangement joins TRBV18 to TRBJ2-1, with D hard to call. The CDR3 covers 14 residues. Germline CDR1 reads KGHSH; CDR2 reads LQKENI. With 6 bases removed from V and 5 bases from J, the gap between germline ends came to 14 bases. CDR3 in amino acids: CASSLQWRDNEQFF. The CDR3 DNA reads TGTGCCAGCTCCCTCCAGTGGAGAGACAATGAGCAGTTCTTC.